These 23 T cell receptor beta chains came from one sample sequenced in a study of CD8+CD57+ T cells in acquired aplastic anemia listed by TCRdb under 2018. Sequencer: Illumina HiSeq 2000. Genomic DNA served as template for TCR beta VDJ combination and CDR3 sequence profiling. TCRdb reprocessing: public reads trimmed at Q25 with fastp, clones called with MiXCR, in-frame beta chains kept. Every entry covers one CDR3 protein and lists the most common genes and DNA from its rows. The sample profile shows under 250,000 distinct CDR3 sequences; about a third of them were found once. The top ten constitute approximately 1.2% of the sample. Sequencing was carried out using sorted CD4+, CD8+, or CD8+CD57+ T cells (not recorded which) from PBMCs. The receptors come from a human donor in good health, serving as a control.

In DNA form, the CDR3 reads TGTGCCAGTAGTTCGGGGCCTGACTATAATGAGCAGTTCTTC. It translates to CASSSGPDYNEQFF. This chain joins TRBV19 and TRBJ2-1, with D possibly called TRBD1 or TRBD2 (5 bases each). Germline loops: CDR1 LNHDA, CDR2 SQIVND (reference sequence). Trimming left V 5 bases short and J 7 bases short, with 15 bases between. The CDR3 contains 14 residues.

V gene TRBV9 combines with J gene TRBJ2-2; weak D call: TRBD1 (6 bases). V shed 6 bases and J shed 5 bases, with 17 bases lying between them. This CDR3 is 15 amino acids long. Germline V gene data show CDR1 as SGDLS and CDR2 as YYNGEE. The CDR3 sequence: CASKTGRGATGELFF. The CDR3 nucleotides are TGTGCCAGCAAAACCGGCAGGGGCGCGACCGGGGAGCTGTTTTTT.

The sample holds many counts of this clonotype. This chain uses TRBV20-1 with TRBJ1-1; D unresolved. Looked up from germline, CDR1 is DFQATT and CDR2 is SNEGSKA (reference sequence). CDR3 length: 13 residues. V dropped 3 bases and J dropped 3 bases, with 11 bases sitting between them. The CDR3 spells CSARSSGYTEAFF. The CDR3, as DNA: TGCAGTGCTAGGAGTAGCGGTTACACTGAAGCTTTCTTT.

The V gene is TRBV5-1, the J gene TRBJ1-3; D gene ambiguous. The CDR3 covers 15 residues. The germline gives CDR1 SGHRS, CDR2 YFSETQ. Trimming removed 1 base from V and 0 bases from J, with 8 bases in between. The CDR3: CASSLRWDSGNTIYF. The CDR3 DNA sequence: TGCGCCAGCAGCTTGAGGTGGGACTCTGGAAACACCATATATTTT.

Concerning this clonotype itself: Given a much more abundant clone one base away, this may be a read error. The chain uses TRBV7-2 and TRBJ1-1; no clear D gene. CDR3 size: 13 residues. The germline V and J ends were trimmed by 8 bases and 8 bases, with 18 bases remaining between them. The germline V gene has CDR1 SGHTA and CDR2 FQGNSA. CDR3 nucleotides: TGTGCCAGCGGCCCCGGGGAGGGAGACGAAGCTTTCTTT. Its translation: CASGPGEGDEAFF.

The rearrangement uses TRBV2 and TRBJ1-5; 11 bases are a match to TRBD1. CDR1 and CDR2 from the germline V gene are SNHLY and FYNNEI. This CDR3 has 16 residues. With V trimmed by 6 bases and J by 7 bases, 11 bases remained unmatched. CDR3 DNA sequence: TGTGCCAGCAGCGGAACGGGGACAGGGGGAAGGCAGCCCCAGCATTTT. Residues: CASSGTGTGGRQPQHF.

DNA of the CDR3: TGTGCCAGCAGTGAATATCTGGGTAATTCACCCCTCCACTTT. This gives the protein CASSEYLGNSPLHF. The gene calls are TRBV25-1 and TRBJ1-6; D is unresolved. Per the germline V gene, CDR1 is MGHDK and CDR2 is SYGVNS. CDR3 size: 14 residues. The V end lost 0 bases, the J end lost 6 bases, and 6 bases lay between the germline ends.

The V gene is TRBV5-1, the J gene TRBJ2-2; no reliable D call. The CDR3 contains 14 residues. Germline loops: CDR1 SGHRS, CDR2 YFSETQ. V lost 3 bases and J 2 bases, leaving 8 bases between the germline ends. CDR3 residues: CASSSIENTGELFF. In DNA, the CDR3 is TGCGCCAGCAGCTCGATCGAAAACACCGGGGAGCTGTTTTTT.

Only a few counts were recorded for this clonotype. This sequence may be a read error, since a much larger clone differs from it by one base. The chain combines TRBV6-1 with TRBJ2-7, with TRBD1 identical over 8 bases. CDR3 length: 12 amino acids. Germline loops: CDR1 MNHNS, CDR2 SASEGT. The CDR3 sequence: CANSGQGYEQYF. The CDR3 bases are TGTGCCAACAGTGGACAGGGTTACGAGCAGTACTTC.

For this clonotype: A read error is possible here, since a much larger clone lies one base away. The final CDR3 position lacks the conserved phenylalanine or tryptophan, pointing to a likely read error. V usage is TRBV5-1 and J usage is TRBJ1-1; no reliable D call. CDR1 and CDR2 from the germline V gene are SGHRS and YFSETQ. V lost 4 bases and J lost 5, with 9 bases in between. The CDR3 contains 12 residues. This chain's CDR3 is CASSVDRTEAFS. The CDR3 DNA sequence: TGCGCCAGCAGCGTCGATCGTACTGAAGCTTTCTCT.

CDR3 nucleotide sequence: TGTGCCAGTAGTCGGACGGTCACCGGGGAGCTGTTTTTT. It is translated as CASSRTVTGELFF. The chain is built from TRBV19 and TRBJ2-2; D call uncertain. The CDR3 extends over 13 amino acids. CDR1 is LNHDA and CDR2 is SQIVND in the germline V gene (reference sequence). Trimming took off 5 bases at V and 4 bases at J, with 8 bases between the two ends.

In this sample, this clonotype turned up many times. In DNA form, the CDR3 reads TGTGCCAGCACCCCGGACATCTCCTACGAGCAGTACTTC. Protein sequence: CASTPDISYEQYF. The rearrangement uses TRBV12-3 or TRBV12-4 and TRBJ2-7; the D gene is possibly TRBD1 (5 bases). This CDR3 has 13 residues. V was clipped by 7 bases and J by 0 bases, with 10 bases between them.

This clonotype was seen at least ten times. This chain's CDR3 is CASRRGQAAETQYF. In nucleotides, the CDR3 is TGTGCCAGCAGACGGGGACAAGCAGCGGAGACCCAGTACTTC. The chain employs TRBV7-9 and TRBJ2-5; a weak D match, TRBD1 (6 bases). The CDR3 sequence is 14 residues long. The germline V and J ends were trimmed by 6 bases and 5 bases, with 16 bases remaining between them. Germline V gives CDR1 SEHNR, CDR2 FQNEAQ (reference sequence). The whole variable domain, filled in from reference TRBV7-9 and TRBJ2-5, reads DTGVSQNPRHKITKRGQNVTFRCDPISEHNRLYWYRQTLGQGPEFLTYFQNEAQLEKSRLLSDRFSAERPKGSFSTLEIQRTEQGDSAMYLCASRRGQAAETQYFGPGTRLLVL.

This clonotype showed up many times. The chain combines TRBV15 with TRBJ1-2; tentative D call: TRBD1 (6 bases). Trimming removed 3 bases from V and 4 bases from J, with 6 bases in between. CDR1 is LNHNV and CDR2 is YYDKDF in the germline V gene (reference sequence). This CDR3 has 12 amino acids. For the CDR3, the DNA is TGTGCCACCAGCAGGGACAGCTATGGCTACACCTTC. This gives the protein CATSRDSYGYTF.

V usage is TRBV10-3 and J usage is TRBJ2-7, with TRBD1 identical over 7 bases. Germline V CDR1 and CDR2: ENHRY, SYGVKD. This CDR3 is 16 amino acids long. V was pared by 0 bases and J by 0 bases, with 5 bases of the junction left unmatched. The CDR3 DNA follows: TGTGCCATCAGTGAGTCACCGGGGACAGTCTCCTACGAGCAGTACTTC. This gives the protein CAISESPGTVSYEQYF.

The rearrangement uses TRBV6-1 and TRBJ2-5; 8 bases align to TRBD2. The CDR3 consists of 15 residues. The V segment lost 6 bases and the J segment 2 bases; nucleotides outside the gene matches: 8. CDR1 is MNHNS, CDR2 SASEGT, per germline. Here the CDR3 DNA reads TGTGCCAGCAGCGCGGGGGGTTCGTGGCAAGAGACCCAGTACTTC. It translates to CASSAGGSWQETQYF.

On this clonotype itself: A read error may account for a junction end that differs from germline. This chain uses TRBV10-3 with TRBJ2-7, with D unresolved. The CDR3 runs to 12 residues. CDR1 ENHRY and CDR2 SYGVKD come from the germline V gene. CDR3 coding DNA: TGTGCCGTCAGTGAGGCAGCCTACGAGCAGTACTTC. It specifies CAVSEAAYEQYF.

In this sample, this clonotype turned up many times. The chain recombines TRBV9 with TRBJ2-5; 9 bases map to TRBD2. Germline V gives CDR1 SGDLS, CDR2 YYNGEE. After removal of 0 bases from V and 7 bases from J, the junction contained 10 bases not matched to a gene. The length of the CDR3 is 16 residues. The CDR3 loop is CASSVGSSGSGGTQYF. The DNA of the CDR3 is TGTGCCAGCAGCGTAGGGAGTAGCGGGAGTGGAGGGACCCAGTACTTC.

This clonotype was picked up many times. CDR3 in amino acids: CASKDRGPQLHF. In DNA, the CDR3 is TGTGCCAGCAAGGACAGGGGGCCGCAGCTCCACTTT. The chain is built from TRBV2 and TRBJ1-6; 11 bases agree with TRBD1. Germline values: CDR1 SNHLY, CDR2 FYNNEI. The CDR3 totals 12 residues. V lost 7 bases, J lost 16 bases, and 6 bases stayed unmatched. Full variable domain (missing parts from reference TRBV2 and TRBJ1-6): EPEVTQTPSHQVTQMGQEVILRCVPISNHLYFYWYRQILGQKVEFLVSFYNNEISEKSEIFDDQFSVERPDGSNFTLKIRSTKLEDSAMYFCASKDRGPQLHFGNGTRLTVT.

Many counts were recorded for this clonotype. The J gene is TRBJ1-2, the V gene TRBV4-1, with 7 nucleotides matching TRBD1. V gave up 4 bases and J gave up 4 bases; unmatched junction bases: 12. The V gene's germline CDR1 is MGHRA and CDR2 YSYEKL. This CDR3 is 16 amino acids long. The CDR3 reads CASSREGTVGLYGYTF. CDR3 sequence (DNA): TGCGCCAGCAGCCGAGAAGGGACAGTCGGGCTCTATGGCTACACCTTC.

In this sample, this clonotype turned up many times. It is likely a read error, because the conserved phenylalanine at the end of the CDR3 is missing. The V gene is TRBV2, the J gene TRBJ1-2; a possible D gene is TRBD1 (5 bases). This CDR3 contains 13 residues. Germline CDR1 and CDR2: SNHLY and FYNNEI. Trimming pared 4 bases from V and 2 bases from J, leaving 8 bases between. As DNA, the CDR3 is TGTGCCAGCAGTGGACAGCTGAACTATGGCTACACCCTC. Encoded protein: CASSGQLNYGYTL.

There are a few counts of this clonotype. The rearrangement joins TRBV29-1 to TRBJ2-7; 8 nucleotides match TRBD1. J was trimmed by 4 bases and V by 4 bases; bases with no gene match: 3. CDR1 SQVTM and CDR2 ANQGSEA come from the germline V gene. The CDR3 loop spans 12 amino acids. CDR3 sequence: CSVADRGYEQYF. CDR3 DNA sequence: TGCAGCGTTGCCGACAGGGGATACGAGCAGTACTTC.

This clonotype showed up many times. The genes are TRBV20-1 and TRBJ2-7, with D tentatively TRBD2 (5 bases). Germline-derived CDR1 and CDR2 are DFQATT and SNEGSKA (reference sequence). The V and J ends lost 3 bases and 6 bases respectively, with 18 bases between them. This CDR3 comprises 14 residues. CDR3 in amino acids: CSASIPTQSGEQYF. The CDR3 DNA follows: TGCAGTGCTAGTATCCCCACTCAAAGCGGCGAGCAGTACTTC.